A selection of T cell receptor beta chains follows, all from one sample in a study of blood T cells in healthy people across ages. TCRdb processed the 5' RACE reads anew with MiXCR; each CDR3 protein has one entry. The sample shows over 1,500,000 distinct CDR3 sequences, about two fifths of them seen only once. Specimen: blood. These TCRs come from a human donor in good health. The CDR3 runs from the conserved cysteine through the conserved F or W. Fields, in order: J gene, clone size, V gene, D gene, CDR3 protein, CDR3 DNA. D genes are given only for firm matches. Some rows mark clone size as missing; the rest say once, few, many or name a class of expanded clone.

>TRBJ1-1|.|TRBV29-1|.
CSVRSSIQNTEAFF
TGCAGCGTTCGATCGAGTATCCAGAACACTGAAGCTTTCTTT
>TRBJ2-1|.|TRBV7-7|.
CASSFQSRGEQFF
TGTGCTAGCAGCTTCCAGAGTCGAGGGGAGCAGTTCTTC
>TRBJ1-1|few|TRBV4-1|.
CASRLGPGTEAFF
TGCGCCAGCCGGTTAGGGCCGGGCACTGAAGCTTTCTTT
>TRBJ2-5|.|TRBV20-1|.
CGARDPGQETQYF
TGCGGTGCTAGAGATCCGGGGCAAGAGACCCAGTACTTC
>TRBJ2-7|.|TRBV29-1|TRBD1
CSARDRSPYEQYF
TGCAGCGCTAGGGACAGGTCGCCCTACGAGCAGTACTTC
>TRBJ1-5|few|TRBV6-2/TRBV6-3|.
CASTQGSHQPQHF
TGTGCCAGCACCCAAGGGTCCCATCAGCCCCAGCATTTT
>TRBJ2-1|.|TRBV7-2|TRBD2
CASSPKIAGAARSSYNEQFF
TGTGCCAGCAGTCCTAAAATAGCGGGGGCTGCTCGTTCTTCCTACAATGAGCAGTTCTTC
>TRBJ2-1|.|TRBV7-2|TRBD2
CASSLHPGLAGGEQFF
TGTGCCAGCAGCTTGCACCCGGGACTAGCGGGGGGGGAGCAGTTCTTC
>TRBJ2-5|.|TRBV4-2|.
CASSQRPTSGETQYF
TGTGCCAGCAGCCAGCGTCCCACATCCGGGGAGACCCAGTACTTC
>TRBJ1-2|.|TRBV7-3|TRBD1
CASSLTVQGISGYTF
TGTGCCAGCAGCTTAACGGTACAGGGGATAAGTGGCTACACCTTC
>TRBJ2-7|few|TRBV6-6|.
CASSFNGAGEQYF
TGTGCCAGCAGTTTTAACGGGGCGGGAGAGCAGTACTTC
>TRBJ2-7|few|TRBV11-2|.
CTSSLGPVGEQYF
TGTACCAGCAGCTTAGGCCCAGTCGGCGAGCAGTACTTC
>TRBJ2-3|.|TRBV29-1|.
CSVDGMTLDTQYF
TGCAGCGTCGACGGGATGACTCTAGATACGCAGTATTTT
>TRBJ2-1|.|TRBV6-5|.
CASSYHSPGERYNEQFF
TGTGCCAGCAGTTACCATTCCCCCGGGGAAAGGTACAATGAGCAGTTCTTC
>TRBJ1-1|.|TRBV20-1|TRBD1
CSAPKRQGALMNTEAFF
TGCAGTGCTCCCAAACGGCAGGGGGCCTTAATGAACACTGAAGCTTTCTTT
>TRBJ1-2|few|TRBV6-5|.
CASSPRTGTIYGYTF
TGTGCCAGCAGCCCACGCACAGGGACCATATATGGCTACACCTTC
>TRBJ2-1|.|TRBV24-1|TRBD1
CATSERGPSNEQFF
TGTGCCACCAGTGAAAGGGGGCCGAGCAATGAGCAGTTCTTC
>TRBJ1-2|few|TRBV4-3|.
CASSQEEGRVDGYTF
TGCGCCAGCAGCCAAGAGGAGGGGAGGGTGGATGGCTACACCTTC
>TRBJ2-1|few|TRBV7-9|TRBD1
CASSLNRGLFEQFF
TGTGCCAGCAGCTTGAACAGGGGATTATTTGAGCAGTTCTTC
>TRBJ2-7|.|TRBV6-6|TRBD1
CASRDRDRVFYEQYF
TGTGCCAGCAGGGACCGGGACAGGGTCTTCTACGAGCAGTACTTC
>TRBJ2-1|few|TRBV29-1|TRBD2
CSASGDRSYNEQFF
TGCAGCGCCAGCGGGGACCGCTCCTACAATGAGCAGTTCTTC
>TRBJ2-1|.|TRBV28|.
CASSLGGSLEQFF
TGTGCCAGCAGTTTAGGTGGCAGTCTTGAGCAGTTCTTC
>TRBJ2-3|few|TRBV7-2|.
CASSLDGSGTDTQYF
TGTGCCAGCAGCTTAGATGGCTCCGGGACAGATACGCAGTATTTT
>TRBJ2-3|.|TRBV7-9|.
CASSLNTLVPADTQYF
TGTGCCAGCAGCTTAAACACACTCGTCCCAGCAGATACGCAGTATTTT
>TRBJ2-3|.|TRBV25-1|TRBD2
CASSEYREEYF
TGTGCCAGCAGTGAATATCGGGAGGAGTATTTT
>TRBJ2-4|once|TRBV7-2|.
CASSTVGEGGRNIQYF
TGTGCCAGCAGCACCGTAGGCGAAGGGGGTAGGAACATTCAGTACTTC
>TRBJ2-7|.|TRBV7-6|.
CASSFGGGASYEQYF
TGTGCCAGCAGCTTTGGAGGGGGCGCCTCCTACGAGCAGTACTTC
>TRBJ1-2|.|TRBV24-1|TRBD1
CATSDSRQGNYYGCTF
TGTGCCACCAGTGATTCCCGACAGGGCAATTACTATGGCTGCACCTTC
>TRBJ2-1|.|TRBV9|.
CASSPPETVYNEQFF
TGTGCCAGCAGCCCCCCAGAAACAGTATACAATGAGCAGTTCTTC
>TRBJ1-6|.|TRBV10-2|TRBD1
CASSEQTGTGTTPLHF
TGCGCCAGCAGTGAGCAGACCGGGACAGGGACAACACCCCTCCACTTT
>TRBJ2-3|few|TRBV18|.
CASSPEVVLDTQYF
TGTGCCAGCTCACCTGAGGTAGTTCTAGATACGCAGTATTTT